These 11 T cell receptor beta chains share one sample of origin, sequenced in a study of cytomegalovirus exposure and HLA in healthy donors (dated 2017 in TCRdb). Library generation was performed with the immunoSEQ multiplex PCR assay. TCRdb took this table from immuneACCESS and kept in-frame rearrangements with V and J called. Such tables lack part of the clones; where checked against another copy, unresolved V genes explain under half of the gap, and the rest is unexplained. The sample includes roughly 330,000 clones, with approximately 86% observed a single time. The ten biggest clones cover roughly 1.1% of the sample. The sample was PBMCs. The receptors were sampled from a woman in her twenties or thirties in good health and CMV-seropositive.

This rearrangement joins TRBV7-2 to TRBJ2-7, with a possible D match to TRBD2 (6 bases). The germline gives CDR1 SGHTA, CDR2 FQGNSA. The CDR3 is 14 amino acids. Trimming left V 5 bases short and J 2 bases short, with 13 bases between. The CDR3 loop is CASSPLAVPYEQYF. CDR3 DNA sequence: TGTGCCAGCAGCCCCTTAGCGGTACCCTACGAGCAGTACTTC. The complete variable domain, with remaining parts taken from reference TRBV7-2 and TRBJ2-7, reads GAGVSQSPSNKVTEKGKDVELRCDPISGHTALYWYRQSLGQGLEFLIYFQGNSAPDKSGLPSDRFSAERTGGSVSTLTIQRTQQEDSAVYLCASSPLAVPYEQYFGPGTRLTVT.

This clone occurred a few times. The chain carries TRBV7-6 and TRBJ2-7; perhaps D is TRBD1 or TRBD2 (6 bases each). CDR3 length equals 14 residues. Trimming removed 6 bases from V and 3 bases from J, with 15 bases in between. Germline V CDR1 and CDR2: SGHVS, FNYEAQ. In DNA form, the CDR3 reads TGTGCCAGCAGGCCCAAGGGGGGAGGCTACGAGCAGTACTTC. It codes for CASRPKGGGYEQYF.

The rearrangement uses TRBV27 and TRBJ1-2, with D maybe TRBD1 (6 bases). V gave up 8 bases and J gave up 0 bases, with 10 bases separating them. The CDR3 spans 13 residues. The germline CDR1 and CDR2 sequences are MNHEY and SMNVEV (reference sequence). DNA of the CDR3: TGTGCCAGCGGGGGGCGAACTAACTATGGCTACACCTTC. It yields the protein CASGGRTNYGYTF.

V is TRBV6-4 and J is TRBJ2-1; 11 nucleotides line up with TRBD2. V lost 2 bases to trimming and J lost 8 bases; unmatched junction nucleotides: 14. This CDR3 comprises 18 residues. The germline V gene encodes CDR1 MRHNA and CDR2 SNTAGT. CDR3 residues: CASSDKEQLAGVPHEQFF. The CDR3 DNA reads TGTGCCAGCAGTGACAAAGAACAACTAGCGGGAGTACCCCATGAGCAGTTCTTC.

Only one count was recorded for this clone. This chain joins TRBV28 and TRBJ1-2; 10 bases map to TRBD1. The germline V gene has CDR1 MDHEN and CDR2 SYDVKM. With V trimmed by 6 bases and J by 1 base, 8 bases remained unmatched. The CDR3 is 16 amino acids. The CDR3 DNA reads as TGTGCCAGCAGCCGGGAGTGGGACAGGGGTAACTATGGCTACACCTTC. The encoded protein is CASSREWDRGNYGYTF.

This chain joins TRBV5-6 and TRBJ2-7; no clear D gene. V dropped 3 bases and J dropped 3 bases, with 10 bases sitting between them. The CDR3 has 13 residues. Germline CDR1 reads SGHDT; CDR2 reads YYEEEE. CDR3 protein: CASSWGDNYEQYF. The CDR3 nucleotides read TGTGCCAGCAGCTGGGGTGACAACTACGAGCAGTACTTC.

The chain recombines TRBV7-2 with TRBJ2-5, with 15 bases identical to TRBD2. Per germline, CDR1 SGHTA and CDR2 FQGNSA. This CDR3 has 16 amino acids. After removal of 5 bases from V and 4 bases from J, the junction contained 5 bases not matched to a gene. The CDR3 protein is CASSPRTSGGAETQYF. CDR3 DNA sequence: TGTGCCAGCAGCCCCCGGACTAGCGGGGGGGCAGAGACCCAGTACTTC.

The chain is built from TRBV2 and TRBJ2-5; 7 nucleotides agree with TRBD2. Germline-derived CDR1 and CDR2 are SNHLY and FYNNEI. Trimming took 5 bases from V and 1 from J; bases not matched to a gene: 10. This CDR3 is 16 amino acids long. The CDR3 is CASSPSAGLPQETQYF. CDR3 bases: TGTGCCAGCAGTCCTTCAGCGGGACTCCCCCAAGAGACCCAGTACTTC.

The CDR3 protein is CASSAVSGEGTDTQYF. DNA of the CDR3: TGTGCCAGCAGCGCCGTCAGCGGGGAAGGGACAGATACGCAGTATTTT. The chain combines TRBV9 with TRBJ2-3; 7 bases match TRBD2. CDR1 is SGDLS, CDR2 YYNGEE, per germline. The CDR3 loop spans 16 amino acids. The junction had 10 bases not matched to a gene; V was cut back by 3 bases and J by 3 bases.

The chain couples TRBV29-1 to TRBJ2-6, with D possibly called TRBD1 or TRBD2 (5 bases each). Germline lookup yields CDR1 SQVTM and CDR2 ANQGSEA. V lost 7 bases and J 4 bases, leaving 20 bases between the germline ends. The CDR3 spans 16 residues. The CDR3, as DNA: TGCAGCGCCGGGACGGGTTCGGTCGCCGGGGCCAACGTCCTGACTTTC. It is translated as CSAGTGSVAGANVLTF.

DNA for the CDR3: TGTGCCAGCAGCCAGGTGGTCAACACTGAAGCTTTCTTT. This codes for CASSQVVNTEAFF. The chain has TRBV2 and TRBJ1-1; D call uncertain. The length of the CDR3 is 13 residues. V was cut by 6 bases and J by 2 bases, with 10 bases left in between. The V gene's germline CDR1 is SNHLY and CDR2 FYNNEI.